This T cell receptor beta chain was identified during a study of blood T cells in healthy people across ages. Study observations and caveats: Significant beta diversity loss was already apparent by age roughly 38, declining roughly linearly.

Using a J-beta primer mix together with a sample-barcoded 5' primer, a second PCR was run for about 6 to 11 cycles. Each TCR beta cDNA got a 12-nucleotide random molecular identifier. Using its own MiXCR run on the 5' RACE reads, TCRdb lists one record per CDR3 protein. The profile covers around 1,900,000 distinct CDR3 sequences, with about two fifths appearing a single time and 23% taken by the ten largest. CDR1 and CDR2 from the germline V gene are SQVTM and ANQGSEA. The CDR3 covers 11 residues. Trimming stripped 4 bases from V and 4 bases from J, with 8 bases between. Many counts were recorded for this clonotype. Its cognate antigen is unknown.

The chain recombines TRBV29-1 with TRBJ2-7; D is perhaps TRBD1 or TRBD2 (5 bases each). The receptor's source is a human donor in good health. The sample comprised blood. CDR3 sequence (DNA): TGCAGCGTTGGAGGGGTGTACGAGCAGTACTTC. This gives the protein CSVGGVYEQYF.